This T cell receptor beta chain was sequenced during a study of siplizumab effects on memory and regulatory T cells. The V segment lost 0 bases and the J segment 10 bases; nucleotides outside the gene matches: 3. CDR1 and CDR2 from the germline V gene are SGHDT and YYEEEE. This CDR3 contains 13 residues. Generated by immunoSEQ multiplex PCR, the TCRdb table keeps only in-frame clones and is missing some. Counted here are tens of thousands of clones, 90% to 97% occurring once; the ten biggest clones make up more than 0.075%. Sequencing was carried out using naive CD8+ T cells sorted from blood. The chain employs TRBV5-6 and TRBJ2-2; 7 bases align to TRBD1. The source of this sequence is a human donor in good health. The CDR3, as DNA: TGTGCCAGCAGCTTGGGACAGGGCGAGGAGCTGTTTTTT. It is translated as CASSLGQGEELFF. The full variable domain, its missing parts supplied by reference TRBV5-6 and TRBJ2-2, is DAGVTQSPTHLIKTRGQQVTLRCSPKSGHDTVSWYQQALGQGPQFIFQYYEEEERQRGNFPDRFSGHQFPNYSSELNVNALLLGDSALYLCASSLGQGEELFFGEGSRLTVL.